The 2 T cell receptor beta chains below all came from one sample that was sequenced in a study of blood T cell repertoires in COVID-19. Using immunoSEQ multiplex PCR, the repertoire was profiled, and TCRdb retains in-frame clones only, with some absent. In the table there are approximately 160,000 clones, about 88% of which are singletons. The sequenced material came from peripheral blood. These receptors came from a man aged 60-69 years with COVID-19, enrolled during active disease.

The V call is TRBV19, the J call TRBJ1-2; 7 nucleotides align to TRBD1. The trim removed 5 bases at V and 8 bases at J, leaving 5 bases unmatched. The CDR3 loop spans 12 amino acids. Germline V gene lookup returns CDR1 LNHDA and CDR2 SQIVND (reference sequence). Written as DNA, the CDR3 is TGTGCCAGTAGTGACAGGGTAGGAGGCTACACCTTC. As protein: CASSDRVGGYTF.

This chain uses TRBV5-8 with TRBJ2-3; D call uncertain. Germline V gene sequence: CDR1 SGHTS, CDR2 YDEGEE. Trimming took 4 bases from V and 0 from J, leaving 6 bases between them. The CDR3 length is 13 residues. The CDR3 region has the DNA TGTGCCAGCAGCCCGTATAGCACAGATACGCAGTATTTT. It translates to CASSPYSTDTQYF.